These 4 T cell receptor beta chains came from one sample sequenced in a study of blood T cells in healthy people across ages. The authors ran a second PCR of roughly 6 to 12 cycles using a sample-barcoded 5' primer and a J-beta primer mix. One entry per CDR3 protein results from TCRdb running MiXCR on the 5' RACE reads. There are under 2,000,000 distinct CDR3 sequences in the sample; 40% to 55% occur only once, and approximately 2.1% lies in the top ten. Sequenced sample: blood. The source of these receptors is a woman in her thirties or forties in good health.

The J gene is TRBJ1-5, the V gene TRBV12-3 or TRBV12-4, with D perhaps TRBD1 (6 bases). Trimming shortened V by 8 bases and J by 2 bases, and 16 bases separated the two germline ends. This CDR3 is built from 15 residues. CDR3 sequence: CASWATGRGNQPQHF. The DNA of the CDR3 is TGTGCCAGCTGGGCAACAGGGCGAGGCAATCAGCCCCAGCATTTT.

This clonotype appeared once. The chain uses TRBV20-1 and TRBJ1-5, with no clear D. Germline V CDR1 and CDR2: DFQATT, SNEGSKA (reference sequence). Trimming shortened V by 0 bases and J by 1 base, and 13 bases separated the two germline ends. This CDR3 spans 16 amino acids. DNA for the CDR3: TGCAGTGCTAGAGATCTTAAAGCCTCAAGCAATCAGCCCCAGCATTTT. This gives the protein CSARDLKASSNQPQHF.

This clonotype was seen more than once but under ten times. The rearrangement joins TRBV5-1 to TRBJ2-7; no clear D gene. Trimming removed 6 bases from V and 1 base from J, with 11 bases in between. This CDR3 is built from 13 residues. Germline CDR1 reads SGHRS; CDR2 reads YFSETQ. The CDR3: CASTSPASYEQYF. The CDR3 bases are TGCGCCAGCACCTCCCCGGCGTCCTACGAGCAGTACTTC.

The rearrangement joins TRBV28 to TRBJ2-5, with D possibly being TRBD2 (6 bases). The better agreement between TRBJ2-7 and the DNA end casts doubt on the J call. In germline, CDR1 is MDHEN, CDR2 SYDVKM. This CDR3 is 15 amino acids long. CDR3 sequence reads: CASSTTSPLEREQYF. The CDR3 nucleotides read TGTGCCAGCAGTACCACTAGCCCTCTCGAACGCGAGCAGTACTTC.